The next 9 T cell receptor beta chains were all read from a single sample in a study of Graves' ophthalmopathy and Graves' hyperthyroidism. The sequenced template was RNA, covering the TCR beta CDR3 region. A first-round RT-PCR used HTBI primers, followed by a second-round multiplex PCR. TCRdb processed the multiplex PCR reads anew with MiXCR; each CDR3 protein has one entry. The data show approximately 210,000 distinct CDR3 sequences, 20% to 25% seen once. The material sequenced was peripheral blood. All receptors come from a woman aged 50 to 65 with Graves' ophthalmopathy.

The sample holds many counts of this clonotype. This sequence joins TRBV11-2 and TRBJ2-7; maybe TRBD2 (6 bases). The CDR3 runs to 16 residues. V lost 5 bases, J lost 5 bases, and 22 bases lay in between. Germline CDR1 is SGHAT and CDR2 is FQNNGV. CDR3 amino acids: CASSPQWGEMRNEQYF. The CDR3, as DNA: TGTGCCAGCAGCCCCCAGTGGGGGGAGATGAGGAACGAGCAGTACTTC.

This clonotype came up many times. At one end, the junction sequence differs from germline, possibly due to a read error. The CDR3 DNA reads TGCAGTGCCATTCTAGATAGAGGGGATCAGCCCCGGCATTTT. Encoded protein: CSAILDRGDQPRHF. The V call is TRBV20-1, the J call TRBJ1-5; D possibly corresponds to TRBD1 (5 bases). The CDR3 has 14 residues. In germline, CDR1 is DFQATT, CDR2 SNEGSKA (reference sequence).

The rearrangement uses TRBV12-5 and TRBJ2-5, with D hard to call. The CDR3 runs 13 residues. The germline CDR1 and CDR2 sequences are LGHNT and FRNRAP. V shed 7 bases and J shed 3 bases, with 12 bases lying between them. CDR3 residues: CASASWSEETQYF. The CDR3 region has the DNA TGTGCTAGTGCCTCATGGTCAGAAGAGACCCAGTACTTC.

In its sample, this clonotype was seen many times. V usage is TRBV2 and J usage is TRBJ1-1; TRBD1 might be the D (5 bases). V was cut by 5 bases and J by 4 bases, with 14 bases left in between. The germline CDR1 and CDR2 sequences are SNHLY and FYNNEI. The CDR3 sequence is 14 residues long. The CDR3 nucleotides are TGTGCCAGCAGTACCGGGGCAGTTATCACTGAAGCTTTCTTT. This codes for CASSTGAVITEAFF.

Ten or more counts support this clonotype. This sequence joins TRBV7-6 and TRBJ1-5, with no clear D. This CDR3 has 13 residues. Germline loops: CDR1 SGHVS, CDR2 FNYEAQ. Trimming removed 1 base at V and 2 bases at J, with 3 bases between. CDR3 bases: TGTGCCAGCAGCTTAGACGGCAATCAGCCCCAGCATTTT. It encodes CASSLDGNQPQHF.

This clonotype was observed at least ten times. V usage is TRBV6-1 and J usage is TRBJ1-2; D ambiguous. V was cut by 8 bases and J by 4 bases, with 14 bases left in between. Germline-derived CDR1 and CDR2 are MNHNS and SASEGT. The length of the CDR3 is 13 residues. CDR3 loop: CASGRAATYGYTF. The CDR3 DNA reads TGTGCCAGCGGGCGAGCCGCTACCTATGGCTACACCTTC.

This clonotype has ten or more counts. The chain combines TRBV19 with TRBJ2-7; possibly TRBD1 for D (5 bases). V was pared by 5 bases and J by 2 bases, with 13 bases between. In germline, CDR1 is LNHDA, CDR2 SQIVND (reference sequence). This CDR3 has 14 amino acids. The CDR3 region is CASSARRGTYEQYF. CDR3 DNA sequence: TGTGCCAGTAGTGCCCGTAGGGGAACCTACGAGCAGTACTTC.

The chain is built from TRBV27 and TRBJ2-7, with TRBD2 identical over 9 bases. Germline V gene data show CDR1 as MNHEY and CDR2 as SMNVEV (reference sequence). The CDR3 contains 15 residues. Trimming removed 5 bases from V and 0 bases from J; junction bases left unmatched: 5. CDR3 in DNA: TGTGCCAGCAGTAGACTAGCGGTTGGCTCCTACGAGCAGTACTTC. Amino acid sequence: CASSRLAVGSYEQYF.

This clonotype has ten or more counts. The rearrangement uses TRBV6-1 and TRBJ2-5; unclear D gene. V was pared by 6 bases and J by 4 bases, with 12 bases between. The CDR3 spans 13 residues. Germline V gene data show CDR1 as MNHNS and CDR2 as SASEGT. The chain's CDR3 is CASRMDVRETQYF. The CDR3, as DNA: TGTGCCAGCAGAATGGACGTCAGAGAGACCCAGTACTTC.